This T cell receptor (beta chain) was profiled in a study of spatial heterogeneity in lung cancer (dated by TCRdb to about 2019). Background on the whole study: Samples were obtained from 65 to 90 patients with early-stage, untreated non-small cell lung cancer from the lung TRACERx cohort. Follow-up PBMC samples were sequenced whenever available, and the median time to follow-up was around two years after resection. More beta-chain than alpha-chain transcripts were consistently detected, likely reflecting higher beta-chain transcript abundance. In the raw uncorrected reads, each unique combination of TCR and UMI appeared more than ten times on average. In non-small cell lung cancer, the study quantitatively compared TCR alpha and beta repertoires across several tumor regions, matched nontumor lung, and blood. The study linked features of the TCR repertoire to counts of nonsynonymous mutations, which were determined by whole-exome sequencing of tumor tissue. At surgery, hundreds of tumor regions, around 67 matched nontumor lung samples and 56 PBMC samples were TCR-sequenced for both alpha and beta chains. Overall study results and their limits: Only approximately 15 patients were included in the comparisons of baseline and follow-up blood repertoires. Additional single-cell paired TCR alpha and beta sequencing was considered necessary to confirm, at a functional level, the hypothesis that regional TCRs recognize regional mutations. Ubiquitous expanded tumor TCRs were detected in blood more often at tumor resection than at routine follow-up.

In the paper's terms, the time point label means: blood at routine non-recurrence follow-up after resection. Whole RNA extracted from tumor and nontumor lung tissue, or from cryopreserved PBMC samples, was used for TCR sequencing without cell sorting. A patient was chosen for TCR sequencing only when enough RNA was available from at least two tumor regions. Library construction relied on 5' RACE. The sequencer was a NextSeq 500. The TCR library protocol attached a unique molecular identifier to each TCR cDNA molecule to allow correction of PCR and sequencing errors. The source study handled its data this way. Decombinator tools were used for TCR identification, UMI-based error correction and CDR3 extraction. Expanded TCRs were defined as those above a frequency of 2 per 1,000, corresponding to the top 1% of the tumor frequency distribution. Renyi diversity was calculated using the R vegan package after each repertoire was subsampled 100 times to 5,000 TCRs. CDR3 similarity networks were constructed using string-kernel similarity of amino acid triplets, with links drawn between CDR3s whose pairwise similarity was above 0.82. TCRdb trimmed public reads at Q25 via fastp, called clones via MiXCR and kept in-frame beta chains. Duplicate CDR3 protein sequences are folded into a single record with the most common DNA and genes. The V and J calls were determined by TCRdb, not by the authors. Counted in this sample were tens of thousands of distinct CDR3 sequences; roughly 7% of them appeared once. Of the sample, approximately 40% falls within the top ten clones.

The junction carries 11 bases between V and J, which are trimmed by 0 bases and 1 base respectively. Per the germline V gene, SGHRS is the CDR1 and YFSETQ is the CDR2. The CDR3 numbers 15 residues from cysteine through phenylalanine. The DNA shown is the 45-base CDR3, in frame from base 1. This clonotype was observed at least ten times. There is no known antigen for this receptor. Per-nucleotide qualities are absent, and no much larger clonotype sits a single base away. Sequencing used PBMCs, obtained at follow-up. In this chain, TRBV5-1 is recombined with TRBJ2-7, with the D gene call left open. This sequence was found in a female donor with early-stage non-small cell lung cancer. The nucleotide sequence reads TGCGCCAGCAGCTTGGGTACCGAAATATCCTACGAGCAGTACTTC. Translated, it reads CASSLGTEISYEQYF.